This T cell receptor beta chain was sequenced in a study of identical twins (dated by TCRdb to the mid-2010s). With regard to the full study: To test whether fetal clonotypes persist, this study deep-sequenced TCR alpha and beta repertoires from monozygotic twins, from unrelated adults of various ages, and from cord blood. To rule out contamination, replicate twin experiments were performed at different times with different library preparation protocols. On the study overall, not on this receptor specifically: Because the same donors could not be followed over many years, the conclusions depended on cross-sectional statistical analysis. A weaker excess of twin sharing was found in beta out-of-frame sequences because the signal-to-noise ratio was lowered by fewer shared sequences. Fewer insertions were carried by abundant cord blood beta clonotypes; a weaker similar trend was observed in young adult naive repertoires, while no such trend was observed in memory repertoires. Out-of-frame TCR alpha sequences shared between twins showed an excess of low generation-probability sequences compared with coincidental sharing between unrelated individuals. Recombination models systematically underestimated out-of-frame TCR alpha sharing in monozygotic twins but agreed with sharing between unrelated individuals. Zero-insertion analyses could be partly confounded by invariant T cells such as MAIT and iNKT, though diverse VJ usage argued against such confounding for most clonotypes.

With respect to this clonotype: It has no known antigen specificity. No base quality values were provided; no much bigger clone lies one nucleotide off.

Only healthy Caucasian donors were included. Three pairs of female monozygotic twins, all aged roughly 18 to 30 years, made up the twin cohort. Using Miltenyi CD45RO+ enrichment and human naive T-cell isolation kits, memory (CD45RO+) and naive T cells were isolated from PBMC. The receptor library was made with 5' RACE. The instrument was an Illumina HiSeq 2000. A universal primer binding site was added through template switching, and the final cDNA carried a unique molecular identifier so that TCR cDNA molecules could be counted accurately. Specific primers in the conserved constant-segment region were used to synthesize first-strand cDNA for the TCR alpha and beta chains. Each cDNA library was double barcoded, with a SMART-Mk sample barcode plus Illumina barcodes, to control for contamination. TruSeq adapter sequences, together with Illumina sample barcodes, were added in two successive PCR steps. The TCR alpha and beta cDNA libraries were sequenced on the Illumina HiSeq platform using custom primers. In the authors' own workflow: MiGEC was used to process raw reads and extract unique molecular identifiers, and MiXCR was used to find CDR3 positions. Recombination models were inferred per individual with the repgenHMM and IGoR tools using an EM algorithm. Shared clonotypes were analyzed with the tcR package in R, and sharing was normalized by the product of cloneset sizes. To study raw recombination without the effects of thymic and clonal selection, out-of-frame nonproductive sequences were analyzed. TCRdb reprocessed the public reads (quality trimming at Q25 with fastp, clone calling with MiXCR) and kept in-frame beta chains. Under each unique CDR3 protein, matching rows form one entry showing the most common genes and DNA. For this entry, the V and J calls and clone size follow TCRdb and not the study's own pipeline. The sample table holds around 300,000 distinct CDR3 sequences, of which around 8.8% were seen once. The leading ten clones occupy roughly 2% of the sample.

A further study also used this sample, focusing on yellow fever vaccine responses in identical twins. The second source states: The T cell response to vaccination in identical twins was reported by the authors to appear partly convergent and partly personalized. The study precisely tracked vaccine-responding T cell clones in identical twins.

This clonotype originated in a woman under 30 in good health. Specimen: memory (CD45RO+) T cells sorted from blood. Sample cell subset or site, as interpreted from the label and publication: CD45RO+ enriched T cells.

The nucleotide sequence reads TGTGCCAGCACCCAGTTATTGAACACTGAAGCTTTCTTT. The encoded protein is CASTQLLNTEAFF. This chain is built from TRBV5-5 and TRBJ1-1, with no confident D gene call. The trim is 6 bases for V and 0 bases for J, with a gap of 9 bases between the germline ends. The CDR3 sequence holds 13 residues, the cysteine and phenylalanine included. Only the CDR3 DNA is retained, 39 bases long and in frame from the first base. The germline V gene (reference sequence) provides CDR1 SGHKS and CDR2 YYEKEE. The reference TRBV5-5 and TRBJ1-1 proteins fill in what lies around the CDR3, so the full variable domain reads DAGVTQSPTHLIKTRGQQVTLRCSPISGHKSVSWYQQVLGQGPQFIFQYYEKEERGRGNFPDRFSARQFPNYSSELNVNALLLGDSALYLCASTQLLNTEAFFGQGTRLTVV.